Sequencing of this T cell receptor (beta chain) was carried out in a study of blood T cells in healthy people across ages. Study-level information: When template switching was applied, about one barcoded beta molecule was captured per two T cells.

For the second PCR, which ran for roughly 6 to 12 cycles, a sample-barcoded 5' primer and a J-beta primer mix were used. Via MiXCR, TCRdb re-called the 5' RACE reads, giving one row per CDR3 protein. The sample includes some 790,000 distinct CDR3 sequences, about 30% of them seen just once. This clonotype was seen only a few times. In each sample, at least 6.5 million PBMCs were isolated. V was trimmed by 0 bases and J by 6 bases, leaving 14 bases between them. Germline loops: CDR1 LGHDT, CDR2 YNNKEL (reference sequence). This CDR3 spans 15 amino acids. This receptor was obtained from a woman older than 75 in good health. Sequenced material: blood. The gene calls are TRBV3-1 and TRBJ1-2; D gene unclear. The CDR3 loop is CASSQDATTTDGYTF. CDR3 bases: TGTGCCAGCAGCCAAGATGCGACGACAACAGATGGCTACACCTTC.